One TCR beta chain is described in this entry. Its antigen target is currently unknown. The record has no base qualities; no much larger clone is one base away. The library came from the immunoSEQ multiplex PCR assay. The TR loci underwent multiplexed PCR amplification, with J gene segments targeted by reverse primers and V gene segments targeted by forward primers. Amplified CDR3 regions were sequenced on the Illumina HiSeq System. Per the original workflow: To strip out PCR and sequencing errors and collapse the data into unique sequences, a nearest-neighbour algorithm merged closely related reads. Each repertoire was summarised by clonality and by T cell density, with T cell density defined as TR molecules per amount of genomic DNA input. CDR3 amino acid sequences present in at least 80% of unsorted samples were defined as public TRs, and these public TRs were then tested for differential abundance between coeliac and control samples. Kruskal-Wallis tests followed by Dunn post-tests were used to test for differences in clonality and density between disease groups. This is the immuneACCESS table as TCRdb keeps it, with only in-frame sequences that have V and J called. A part of the clones is gone; compared with another copy, unresolved V genes explain less than half, and the rest is unexplained. The V and J calls and clone size come from that table; D and trimming were worked out from the DNA. This sample lists 4,200 or so clones; 61% were detected once. 9.4% of the sample is in the top ten clones.

This entry comes from a study of coeliac disease (dated by TCRdb to the early 2020s). General notes on the study: Each coeliac patient was placed into one of three groups: newly diagnosed active disease, refractory coeliac disease type I, or disease controlled by a gluten-free diet. The study applied next-generation sequencing of rearranged TRB and TRG CDR3 regions to small intestinal lymphocyte fractions from coeliac and non-coeliac patients. The goal was to describe the TR repertoires of small intestinal T cells in active coeliac disease, in refractory type I coeliac disease, and in coeliac disease treated with a gluten-free diet. Of the 30 patients in the full study, roughly 22 had coeliac disease confirmed by serology and 8 were controls with non-small intestinal disorders. TRB sequencing worked for samples from some 26 subjects, and these included around 24 paired bulk unsorted intraepithelial and lamina propria cell samples.

Cells were frozen in liquid nitrogen in DMSO/FBS as aliquots of about half a million cells, with a single aliquot from each fraction going to sequencing. Every one of the 30 patients in the study had endoscopy and a small intestinal biopsy. To release intraepithelial cells, biopsies were stirred for one hour at 37 degrees C in RPMI with EGTA, MgCl2 and 1% FBS. Genomic DNA was extracted from frozen unsorted cell fractions using the Qiagen DNeasy blood extraction kit. General conclusions and limits of the study: Lower clonality than in controls was observed in the TRB and TRG repertoires of active coeliac intraepithelial and lamina propria samples, suggesting that diverse T cells were recruited. TRB repertoires were mostly private, with most amino acid sequences found in only one sample, and V-gene usage showed no significant difference between disease groups. Cross-contamination between compartments was possible, because separating intraepithelial cells from lamina propria cells did not produce high-purity fractions. The authors judged the approach to be unsuitable for unbiased detection of gliadin-specific T cells, because gliadin-specific T cells are scarce and rarely shared between patients.

This TCR came from an older man with active celiac disease. The sample consisted of intraepithelial lymphocytes from the gut. This specimen's cell subset or site label, interpreted: intraepithelial cell (IEC) fraction of small intestinal biopsy.

The sequenced DNA is TGTGCCAGCGAGGGACTAGCGAACGAGCAGTACTTC. This translates into CASEGLANEQYF. Here the chain combines TRBV28 and TRBJ2-7, and 10 junctional nucleotides match TRBD2. Trimming takes 8 bases off V and 5 bases off J; junction bases not matched to a gene: 3. The CDR3 goes from the cysteine to the phenylalanine over 12 residues. The CDR3 DNA has 36 bases and is translated from base 1. The germline V gene sets CDR1 to MDHEN and CDR2 to SYDVKM.